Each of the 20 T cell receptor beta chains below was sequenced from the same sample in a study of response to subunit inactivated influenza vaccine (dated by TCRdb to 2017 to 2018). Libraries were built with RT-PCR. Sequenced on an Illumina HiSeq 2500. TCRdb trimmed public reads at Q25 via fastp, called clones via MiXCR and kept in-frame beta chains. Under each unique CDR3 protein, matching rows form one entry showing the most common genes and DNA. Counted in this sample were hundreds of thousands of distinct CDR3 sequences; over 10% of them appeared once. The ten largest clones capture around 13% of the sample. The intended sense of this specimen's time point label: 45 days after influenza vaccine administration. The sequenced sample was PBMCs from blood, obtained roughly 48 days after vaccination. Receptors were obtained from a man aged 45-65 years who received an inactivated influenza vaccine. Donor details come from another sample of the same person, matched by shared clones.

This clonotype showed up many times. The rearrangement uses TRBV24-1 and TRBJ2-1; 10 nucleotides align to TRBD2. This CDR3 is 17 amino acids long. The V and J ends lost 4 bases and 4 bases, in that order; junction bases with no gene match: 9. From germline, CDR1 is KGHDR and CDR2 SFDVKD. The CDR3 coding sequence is TGTGCCACCAGTGACCCAACTAGCGGGACCACATACAATGAGCAGTTCTTC. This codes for CATSDPTSGTTYNEQFF.

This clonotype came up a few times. This CDR3 is CASSYDASSAYEQYF. CDR3 sequence (DNA): TGTGCCAGCAGTTACGACGCTAGCTCGGCGTACGAGCAGTACTTC. This chain joins TRBV6-5 and TRBJ2-7; the D gene is possibly TRBD2 (5 bases). V lost 2 bases to trimming and J lost 4 bases, with 15 bases between them. The CDR3 spans 15 residues. The germline gives CDR1 MNHEY, CDR2 SVGAGI.

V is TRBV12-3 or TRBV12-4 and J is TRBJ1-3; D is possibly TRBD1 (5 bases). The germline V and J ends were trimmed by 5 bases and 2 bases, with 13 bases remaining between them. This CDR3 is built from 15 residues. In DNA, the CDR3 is TGTGCCAGCAGTCACTCGACGGGGGCTGGAAACACCATATATTTT. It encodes CASSHSTGAGNTIYF.

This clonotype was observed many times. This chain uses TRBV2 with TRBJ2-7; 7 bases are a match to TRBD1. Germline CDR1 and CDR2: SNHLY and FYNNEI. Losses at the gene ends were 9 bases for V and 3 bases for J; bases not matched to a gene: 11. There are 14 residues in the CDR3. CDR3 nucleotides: TGTGCCAGTTTATTCGGGACAGACCACTACGAGCAGTACTTC. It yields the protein CASLFGTDHYEQYF. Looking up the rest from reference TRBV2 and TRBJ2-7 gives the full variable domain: EPEVTQTPSHQVTQMGQEVILRCVPISNHLYFYWYRQILGQKVEFLVSFYNNEISEKSEIFDDQFSVERPDGSNFTLKIRSTKLEDSAMYFCASLFGTDHYEQYFGPGTRLTVT.

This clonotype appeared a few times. The CDR3, as DNA: TGCAGTGCTAGAGTCTTATCCAATGAGCAGTTCTTC. This sequence encodes CSARVLSNEQFF. The chain employs TRBV20-1 and TRBJ2-1; D remains unclear. Germline CDR1 reads DFQATT; CDR2 reads SNEGSKA (reference sequence). This CDR3 has 12 residues. Trimming shortened V by 1 base and J by 6 bases, and 7 bases separated the two germline ends.

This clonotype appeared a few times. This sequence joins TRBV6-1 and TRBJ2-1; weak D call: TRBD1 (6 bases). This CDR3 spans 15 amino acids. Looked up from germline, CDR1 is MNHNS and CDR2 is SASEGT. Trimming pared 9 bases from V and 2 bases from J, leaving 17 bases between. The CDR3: CASRSTGFPYNEQFF. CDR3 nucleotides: TGTGCCAGTAGATCCACAGGGTTCCCCTACAATGAGCAGTTCTTC.

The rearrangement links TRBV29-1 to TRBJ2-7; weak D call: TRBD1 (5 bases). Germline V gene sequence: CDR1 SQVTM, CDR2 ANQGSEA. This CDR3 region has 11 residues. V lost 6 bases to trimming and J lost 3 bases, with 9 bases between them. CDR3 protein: CSVSTVYEQYF. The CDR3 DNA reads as TGCAGCGTCTCGACAGTCTACGAGCAGTACTTC.

CDR3 nucleotides: TGTGCCAGCAGCGGGGCCTCTCGAGGCGAGCAGTACTTC. Translation gives CASSGASRGEQYF. This sequence joins TRBV2 and TRBJ2-7, with D perhaps assigned TRBD1 or TRBD2 (5 bases each). The CDR3 spans 13 residues. The V gene lost 6 bases and the J gene lost 6 bases, with 15 bases spanning the gap. Germline assignment: CDR1 SNHLY and CDR2 FYNNEI. Filled out from reference TRBV2 and TRBJ2-7, the complete variable domain reads EPEVTQTPSHQVTQMGQEVILRCVPISNHLYFYWYRQILGQKVEFLVSFYNNEISEKSEIFDDQFSVERPDGSNFTLKIRSTKLEDSAMYFCASSGASRGEQYFGPGTRLTVT.

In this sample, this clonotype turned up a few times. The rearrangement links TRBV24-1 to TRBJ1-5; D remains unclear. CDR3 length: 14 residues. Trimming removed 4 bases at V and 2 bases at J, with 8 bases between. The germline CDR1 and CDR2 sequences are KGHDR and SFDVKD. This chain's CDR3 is CATSESGGNQPQHF. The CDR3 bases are TGTGCCACCAGTGAATCCGGGGGCAATCAGCCCCAGCATTTT.

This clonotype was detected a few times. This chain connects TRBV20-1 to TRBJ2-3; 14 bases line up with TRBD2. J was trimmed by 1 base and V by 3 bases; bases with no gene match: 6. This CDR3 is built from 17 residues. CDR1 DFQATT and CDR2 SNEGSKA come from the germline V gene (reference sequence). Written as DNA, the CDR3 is TGCAGTGCTAGGCCGGGACTAGCGGGAGTGGGCACAGATACGCAGTATTTT. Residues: CSARPGLAGVGTDTQYF.

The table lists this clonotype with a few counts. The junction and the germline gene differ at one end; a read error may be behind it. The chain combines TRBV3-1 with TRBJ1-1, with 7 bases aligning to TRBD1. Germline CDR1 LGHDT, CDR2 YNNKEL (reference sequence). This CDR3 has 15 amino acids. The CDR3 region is CASSLHSGTASEAFF. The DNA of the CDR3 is TGTGCCAGCAGCCTACACTCCGGGACAGCCTCTGAAGCTTTTTTT.

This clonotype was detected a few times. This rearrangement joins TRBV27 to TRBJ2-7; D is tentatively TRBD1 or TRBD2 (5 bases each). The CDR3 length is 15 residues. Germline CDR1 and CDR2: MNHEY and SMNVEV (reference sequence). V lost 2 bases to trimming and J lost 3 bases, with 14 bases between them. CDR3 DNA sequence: TGTGCCAGCAGTTTACGGGCACCGAGGGGCTACGAGCAGTACTTC. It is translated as CASSLRAPRGYEQYF.

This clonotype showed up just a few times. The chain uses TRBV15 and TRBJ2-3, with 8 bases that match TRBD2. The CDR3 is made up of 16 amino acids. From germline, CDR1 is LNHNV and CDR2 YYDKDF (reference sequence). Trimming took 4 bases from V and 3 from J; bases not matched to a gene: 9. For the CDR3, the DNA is TGTGCCACCAGCACCCACCCCCGGGAGGGGACAGATACGCAGTATTTT. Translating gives CATSTHPREGTDTQYF.

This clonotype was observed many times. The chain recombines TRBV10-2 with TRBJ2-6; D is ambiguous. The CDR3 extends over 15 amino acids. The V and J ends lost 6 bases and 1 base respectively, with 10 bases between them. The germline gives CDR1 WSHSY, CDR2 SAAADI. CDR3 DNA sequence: TGCGCCAGCAGCCCCCGACCATCTGGGGCCAACGTCCTGACTTTC. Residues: CASSPRPSGANVLTF.

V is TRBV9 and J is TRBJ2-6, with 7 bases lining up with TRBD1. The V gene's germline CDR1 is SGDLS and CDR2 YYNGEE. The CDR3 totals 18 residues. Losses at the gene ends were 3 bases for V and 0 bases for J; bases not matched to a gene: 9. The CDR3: CASSGMTGKYSGANVLTF. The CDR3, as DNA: TGTGCCAGCAGCGGCATGACAGGGAAATACTCTGGGGCCAACGTCCTGACTTTC. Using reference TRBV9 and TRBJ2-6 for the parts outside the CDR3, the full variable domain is DSGVTQTPKHLITATGQRVTLRCSPRSGDLSVYWYQQSLDQGLQFLIQYYNGEERAKGNILERFSAQQFPDLHSELNLSSLELGDSALYFCASSGMTGKYSGANVLTFGAGSRLTVL.

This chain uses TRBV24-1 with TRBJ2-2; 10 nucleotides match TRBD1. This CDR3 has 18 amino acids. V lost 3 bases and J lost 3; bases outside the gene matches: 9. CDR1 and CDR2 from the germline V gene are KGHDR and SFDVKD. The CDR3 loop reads CATSDGPGTGVYTGELFF. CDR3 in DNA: TGTGCCACCAGTGATGGGCCCGGGACAGGGGTCTACACCGGGGAGCTGTTTTTT.

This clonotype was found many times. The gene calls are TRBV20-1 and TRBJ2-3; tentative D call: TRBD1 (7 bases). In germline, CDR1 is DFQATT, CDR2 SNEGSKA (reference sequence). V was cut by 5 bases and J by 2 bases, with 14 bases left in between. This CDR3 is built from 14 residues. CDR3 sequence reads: CSAGGGQVTDTQYF. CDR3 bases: TGCAGTGCTGGGGGAGGACAGGTCACAGATACGCAGTATTTT.

CDR3: CSVTRRGPGETQYF. The CDR3 DNA is TGCAGCGTTACCCGTAGGGGGCCGGGCGAGACCCAGTACTTC. V and J are TRBV29-1 and TRBJ2-5, with TRBD1 matching over 7 bases. Germline assignment: CDR1 SQVTM and CDR2 ANQGSEA. With 5 bases clipped from V and 5 bases from J, the junction kept 11 bases outside the gene matches. The CDR3 contains 14 residues.

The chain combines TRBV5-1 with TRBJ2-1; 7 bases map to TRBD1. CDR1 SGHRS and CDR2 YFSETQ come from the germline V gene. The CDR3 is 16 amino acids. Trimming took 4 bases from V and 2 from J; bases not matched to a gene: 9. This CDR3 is CASSPMGQQTYNEQFF. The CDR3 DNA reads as TGCGCCAGCAGCCCTATGGGACAGCAAACCTACAATGAGCAGTTCTTC.

This chain's CDR3 is CASRALERGGADTQYF. As DNA, the CDR3 is TGTGCCAGCAGAGCCCTTGAGCGGGGGGGTGCAGATACGCAGTATTTT. The rearrangement uses TRBV12-3 or TRBV12-4 and TRBJ2-3; 10 bases map to TRBD2. The CDR3 is 16 residues long. The J segment lost 4 bases and the V segment lost 6 bases, leaving 10 bases of the junction unmatched.